This is a list of T cell receptor beta chains from one sample in a study of lymphopenia after photon versus proton radiotherapy. Produced via immunoSEQ multiplex PCR; TCRdb's table is partial and in-frame only. The top ten clones hold approximately 45% of a sample with almost 30,000 clones, approximately 87% of them seen once. The specimen was peripheral blood, collected from a patient treated with proton-based radiotherapy. These receptors were collected from a woman between 55 and 75 years old with cholangiocarcinoma. Some clones in this sample may be carry-over from other donors' samples. CDR3s include the opening cysteine and the closing phenylalanine or tryptophan. Fields, in order: D gene, V gene, J gene, clone size, CDR3 DNA, CDR3 protein. A D gene is named only where the DNA matches it firmly. Not every row has a clone size; where given, it reads once, few, many or a size class.

TRBD2	TRBV6-5	TRBJ2-3	-	TGTGCCAGCAGCCGCGGCGGGGGGACGGCAGATACGCAGTATTTT	CASSRGGGTADTQYF
-	TRBV4-1	TRBJ1-1	-	TGCGCCAGCAGCCATGTACAGGTGGGAACTGAAGCTTTCTTT	CASSHVQVGTEAFF
-	TRBV25-1	TRBJ2-3	-	TGTGCCAGCAGTCGGGCGTTGGGCGCGGGGACAGATACGCAGTATTTT	CASSRALGAGTDTQYF
-	TRBV7-2	TRBJ2-7	-	TGTGCCAGCAGAAAGGGGGACGTCTACGAGCAGTACTTC	CASRKGDVYEQYF
TRBD2	TRBV5-4	TRBJ2-7	-	TGTGCCAGCAGCTTGGGCCCCAGCGGGGACTACGAGCAGTACTTC	CASSLGPSGDYEQYF
-	TRBV27	TRBJ2-7	-	TGTGCCAGCAGTCTCAGGGGGGGACCCCTCCACGAGCAGTACTTC	CASSLRGGPLHEQYF
-	TRBV4-1	TRBJ2-1	few	TGCGCCAGCAGCCAAGTTGTCGGCCGGAACAATGAGCAGTTCTTC	CASSQVVGRNNEQFF
-	TRBV7-2	TRBJ1-5	few	TGTGCCAGCAGCCGTACAGGTAGCAATCAGCCCCAGCATTTT	CASSRTGSNQPQHF
-	TRBV4-2	TRBJ1-1	-	TGTGCCAGCAGCCAAGGGTTAGCGGGGACTCGGGGCGAAGCTTTCTTT	CASSQGLAGTRGEAFF
TRBD1	TRBV6-6	TRBJ1-1	once	TGTGCCAGCAGGGGGGACAGAGCGAACACTGAAGCTTTCTTT	CASRGDRANTEAFF
-	TRBV5-1	TRBJ1-1	-	TGCGCCAGCAGCCCGTCGGGACTCCGGAACACTGAAGCTTTCTTT	CASSPSGLRNTEAFF
-	TRBV7-9	TRBJ2-1	-	TGTGCCAGCACCCAGCGGGGGACAGGGTCTCATGAGCAGTTCTTC	CASTQRGTGSHEQFF
-	TRBV19	TRBJ1-1	-	TGTGCCAGTAGCCTAGACCCGGCGGGGACTGAAGCTTTCTTT	CASSLDPAGTEAFF
TRBD2	TRBV5-4	TRBJ2-1	-	TGCGCCAGCAGCGGGAGCAATGAGCAGTTCTTC	CASSGSNEQFF
-	TRBV30	TRBJ2-7	few	TGTGCCTGGAGTGTGGGCCCCGGCTACGAGCAGTACTTC	CAWSVGPGYEQYF
-	TRBV4-3	TRBJ1-2	-	TGCGCCAGCAGCCGCGGACGGTCGGAGACTTATGGCTACACCTTC	CASSRGRSETYGYTF
-	TRBV6-1	TRBJ1-4	-	TGTGCCAGCAGGGCGAAGGACCCCTCATGGGCAAAACTGTTTTTT	CASRAKDPSWAKLFF